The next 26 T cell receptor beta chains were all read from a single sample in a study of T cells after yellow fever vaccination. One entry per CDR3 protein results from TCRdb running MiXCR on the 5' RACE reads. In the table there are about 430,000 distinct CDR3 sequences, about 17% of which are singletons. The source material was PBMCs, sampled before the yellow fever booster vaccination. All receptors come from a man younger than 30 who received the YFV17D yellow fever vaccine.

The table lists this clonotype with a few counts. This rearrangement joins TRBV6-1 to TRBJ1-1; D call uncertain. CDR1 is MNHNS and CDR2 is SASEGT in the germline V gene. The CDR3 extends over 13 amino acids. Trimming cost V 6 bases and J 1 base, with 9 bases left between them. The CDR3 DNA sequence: TGTGCCAGCAGCCCAGTGAAGAACACTGAAGCTTTCTTT. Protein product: CASSPVKNTEAFF.

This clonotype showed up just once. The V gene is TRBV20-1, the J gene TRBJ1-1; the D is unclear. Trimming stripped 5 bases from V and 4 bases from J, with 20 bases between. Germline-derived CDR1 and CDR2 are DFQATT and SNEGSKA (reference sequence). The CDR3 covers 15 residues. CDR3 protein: CSARIPLGVRTEAFF. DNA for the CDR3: TGCAGTGCTCGTATCCCGCTGGGTGTCCGCACTGAAGCTTTCTTT.

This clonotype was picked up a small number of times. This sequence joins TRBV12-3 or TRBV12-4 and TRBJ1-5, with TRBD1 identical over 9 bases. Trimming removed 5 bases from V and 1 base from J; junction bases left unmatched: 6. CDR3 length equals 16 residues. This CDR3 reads CASSQQGAMSNQPQHF. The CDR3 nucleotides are TGTGCCAGCAGTCAACAGGGGGCAATGAGCAATCAGCCCCAGCATTTT.

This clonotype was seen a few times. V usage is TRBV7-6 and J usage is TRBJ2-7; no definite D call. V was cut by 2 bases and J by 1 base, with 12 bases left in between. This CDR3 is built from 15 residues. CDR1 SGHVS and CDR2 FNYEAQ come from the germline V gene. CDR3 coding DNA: TGTGCCAGCAGCTTATGGGCAGAAGGGTCCTACGAGCAGTACTTC. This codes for CASSLWAEGSYEQYF.

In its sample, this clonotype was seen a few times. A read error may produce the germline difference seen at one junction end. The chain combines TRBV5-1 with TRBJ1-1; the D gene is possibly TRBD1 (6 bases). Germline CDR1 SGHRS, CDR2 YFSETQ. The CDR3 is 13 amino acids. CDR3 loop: CASSFRGDTEPFF. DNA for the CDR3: TGCGCCAGCAGCTTTCGGGGGGACACTGAACCTTTCTTT. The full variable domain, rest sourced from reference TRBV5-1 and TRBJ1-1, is KAGVTQTPRYLIKTRGQQVTLSCSPISGHRSVSWYQQTPGQGLQFLFEYFSETQRNKGNFPGRFSGRQFSNSRSEMNVSTLELGDSALYLCASSFRGDTEPFFGQGTRLTVV.

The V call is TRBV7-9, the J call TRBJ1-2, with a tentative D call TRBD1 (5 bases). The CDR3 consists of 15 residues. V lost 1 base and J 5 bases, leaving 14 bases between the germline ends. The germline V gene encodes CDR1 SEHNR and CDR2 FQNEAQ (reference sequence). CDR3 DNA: TGTGCCAGCAGCTTAGGGAGGGGAGAGGTTTATGGCTACACCTTC. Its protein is CASSLGRGEVYGYTF.

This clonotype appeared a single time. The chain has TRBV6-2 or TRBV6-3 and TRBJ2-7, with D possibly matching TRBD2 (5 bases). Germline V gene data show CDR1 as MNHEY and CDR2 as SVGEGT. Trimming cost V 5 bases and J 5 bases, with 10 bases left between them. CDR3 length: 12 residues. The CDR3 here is CASSPDGDEQYV. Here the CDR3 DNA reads TGTGCCAGCAGTCCGGACGGGGACGAGCAGTACGTC.

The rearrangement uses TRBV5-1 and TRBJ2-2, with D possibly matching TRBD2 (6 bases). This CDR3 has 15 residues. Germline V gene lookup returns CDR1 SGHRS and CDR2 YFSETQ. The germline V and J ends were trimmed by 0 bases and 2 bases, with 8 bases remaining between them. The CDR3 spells CASSLGSGNTGELFF. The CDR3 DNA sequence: TGCGCCAGCAGCTTGGGTAGCGGAAACACCGGGGAGCTGTTTTTT.

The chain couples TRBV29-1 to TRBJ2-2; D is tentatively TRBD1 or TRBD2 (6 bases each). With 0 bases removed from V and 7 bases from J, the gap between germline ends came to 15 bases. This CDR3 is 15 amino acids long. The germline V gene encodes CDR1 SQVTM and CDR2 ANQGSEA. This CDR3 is CSVEDERGDVGELFF. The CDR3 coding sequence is TGCAGCGTTGAAGATGAAAGGGGGGACGTCGGGGAGCTGTTTTTT.

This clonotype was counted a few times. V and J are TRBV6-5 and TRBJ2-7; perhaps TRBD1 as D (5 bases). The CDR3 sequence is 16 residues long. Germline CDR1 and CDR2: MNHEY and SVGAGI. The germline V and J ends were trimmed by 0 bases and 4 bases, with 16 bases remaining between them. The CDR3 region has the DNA TGTGCCAGCAGTTACTCGTACAGGACGGCAAAGTACGAGCAGTACTTC. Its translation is CASSYSYRTAKYEQYF.

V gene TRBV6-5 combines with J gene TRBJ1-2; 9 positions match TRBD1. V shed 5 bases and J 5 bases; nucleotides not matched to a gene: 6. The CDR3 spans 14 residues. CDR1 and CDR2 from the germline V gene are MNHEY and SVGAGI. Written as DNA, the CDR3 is TGTGCCAGCAGTCAGAAAGGGACAGGGTATGGCTACACCTTC. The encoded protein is CASSQKGTGYGYTF.

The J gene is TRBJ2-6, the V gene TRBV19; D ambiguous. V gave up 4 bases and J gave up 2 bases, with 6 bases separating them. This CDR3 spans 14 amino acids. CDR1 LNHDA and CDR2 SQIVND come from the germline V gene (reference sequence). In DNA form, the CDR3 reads TGTGCCAGTAGTACGGTGGCTGGGGCCAACGTCCTGACTTTC. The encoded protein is CASSTVAGANVLTF.

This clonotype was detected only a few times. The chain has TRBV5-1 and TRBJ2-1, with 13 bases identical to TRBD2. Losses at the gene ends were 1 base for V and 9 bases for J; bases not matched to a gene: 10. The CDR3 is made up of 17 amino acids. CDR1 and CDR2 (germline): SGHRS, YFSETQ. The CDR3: CASSLIPTSGGAAEQFF. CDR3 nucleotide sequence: TGCGCCAGCAGCTTGATCCCCACTAGCGGGGGGGCGGCTGAGCAGTTCTTC.

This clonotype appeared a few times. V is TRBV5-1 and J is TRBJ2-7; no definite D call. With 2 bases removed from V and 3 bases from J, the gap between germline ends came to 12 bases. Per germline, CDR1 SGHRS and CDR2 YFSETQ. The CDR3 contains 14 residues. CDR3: CASSLLANGYEQYF. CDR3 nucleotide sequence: TGCGCCAGCAGCTTACTTGCCAACGGCTACGAGCAGTACTTC.

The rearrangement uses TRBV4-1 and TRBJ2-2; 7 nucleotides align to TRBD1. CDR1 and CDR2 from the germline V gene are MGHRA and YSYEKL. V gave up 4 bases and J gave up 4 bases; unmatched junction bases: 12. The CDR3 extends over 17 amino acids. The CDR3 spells CASSLHGDRVITGELFF. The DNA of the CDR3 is TGCGCCAGCAGCCTTCACGGCGACAGGGTCATCACCGGGGAGCTGTTTTTT.

In DNA, the CDR3 is TGTGCCAGCAGCTTCGCCGGGGGCGATAGAGAGACCCAGTACTTC. Translating gives CASSFAGGDRETQYF. The chain has TRBV7-2 and TRBJ2-5; D possibly uses TRBD1 or TRBD2 (6 bases each). CDR1 is SGHTA, CDR2 FQGNSA, per germline. The CDR3 contains 15 residues. V lost 3 bases, J lost 4 bases, and 15 bases lay in between.

The CDR3 coding sequence is TGCGCCAGCAGCCAAGATCGACTAGCGGGGGGAGAGACCCAGTACTTC. As protein: CASSQDRLAGGETQYF. The rearrangement links TRBV4-3 to TRBJ2-5; TRBD2 aligns across 13 bases. Germline-derived CDR1 and CDR2 are LGHNA and YSLEER. Trimming at V came to 0 bases and at J to 4 bases, leaving 2 bases not matched to a gene. The CDR3 consists of 16 residues.

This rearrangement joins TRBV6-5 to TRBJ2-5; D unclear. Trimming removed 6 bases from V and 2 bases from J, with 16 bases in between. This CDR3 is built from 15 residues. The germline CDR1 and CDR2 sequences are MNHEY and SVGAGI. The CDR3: CASSRTLLWQETQYF. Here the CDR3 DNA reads TGTGCCAGCAGCCGGACCCTGCTCTGGCAAGAGACCCAGTACTTC.

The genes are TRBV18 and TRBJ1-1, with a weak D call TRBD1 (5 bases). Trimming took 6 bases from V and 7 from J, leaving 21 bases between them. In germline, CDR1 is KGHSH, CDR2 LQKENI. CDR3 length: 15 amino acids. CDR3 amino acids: CASSDGGTPKFEAFF. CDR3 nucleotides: TGTGCCAGCTCGGATGGCGGGACCCCTAAATTTGAAGCTTTCTTT.

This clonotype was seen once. This CDR3 reads CATSRDPNSYNEQFF. For the CDR3, the DNA is TGTGCCACCAGCAGGGACCCCAATTCCTACAATGAGCAGTTCTTC. The chain carries TRBV15 and TRBJ2-1; D remains ambiguous. Deletions cut 3 bases from V and 1 base from J, with 10 bases between. CDR1 is LNHNV and CDR2 is YYDKDF in the germline V gene (reference sequence). The CDR3 is made up of 15 amino acids.

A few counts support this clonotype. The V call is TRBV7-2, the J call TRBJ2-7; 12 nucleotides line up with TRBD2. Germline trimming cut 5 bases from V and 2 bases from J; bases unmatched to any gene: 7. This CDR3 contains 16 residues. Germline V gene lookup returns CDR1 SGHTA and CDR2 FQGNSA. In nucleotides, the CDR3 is TGTGCCAGCAGCCGAGGGCCTAGCGGGGGGGCCTACGAGCAGTACGTC. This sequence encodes CASSRGPSGGAYEQYV.

CDR3 in amino acids: CASSLGRGSSYNEQFF. CDR3 DNA sequence: TGTGCCAGCAGCTTAGGGAGAGGGAGCTCCTACAATGAGCAGTTCTTC. The V gene is TRBV7-9, the J gene TRBJ2-1, with D tentatively TRBD2 (5 bases). The CDR3 is 16 residues long. The germline CDR1 and CDR2 sequences are SEHNR and FQNEAQ (reference sequence). V dropped 1 base and J dropped 0 bases, with 10 bases sitting between them. The full variable domain, rest sourced from reference TRBV7-9 and TRBJ2-1, is DTGVSQNPRHKITKRGQNVTFRCDPISEHNRLYWYRQTLGQGPEFLTYFQNEAQLEKSRLLSDRFSAERPKGSFSTLEIQRTEQGDSAMYLCASSLGRGSSYNEQFFGPGTRLTVL.

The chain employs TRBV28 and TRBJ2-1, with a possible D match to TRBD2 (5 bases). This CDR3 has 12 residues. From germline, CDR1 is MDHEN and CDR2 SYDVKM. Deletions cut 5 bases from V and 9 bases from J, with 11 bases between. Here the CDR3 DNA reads TGTGCCAGCAGTGCACTAGTTCGTGAGCAGTTCTTC. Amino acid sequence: CASSALVREQFF.

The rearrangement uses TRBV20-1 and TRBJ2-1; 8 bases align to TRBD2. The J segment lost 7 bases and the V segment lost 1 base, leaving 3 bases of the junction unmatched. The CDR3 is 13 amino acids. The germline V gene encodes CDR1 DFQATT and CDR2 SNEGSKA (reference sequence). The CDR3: CSARGPSGNEQFF. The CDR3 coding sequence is TGCAGTGCTAGAGGGCCTAGCGGGAATGAGCAGTTCTTC.

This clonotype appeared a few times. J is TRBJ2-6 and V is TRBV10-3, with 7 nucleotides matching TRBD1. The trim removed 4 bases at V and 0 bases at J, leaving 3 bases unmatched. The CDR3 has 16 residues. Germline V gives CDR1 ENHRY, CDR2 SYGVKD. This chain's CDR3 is CAISGGQSSGANVLTF. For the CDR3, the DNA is TGTGCCATCAGTGGGGGACAGAGCTCTGGGGCCAACGTCCTGACTTTC.

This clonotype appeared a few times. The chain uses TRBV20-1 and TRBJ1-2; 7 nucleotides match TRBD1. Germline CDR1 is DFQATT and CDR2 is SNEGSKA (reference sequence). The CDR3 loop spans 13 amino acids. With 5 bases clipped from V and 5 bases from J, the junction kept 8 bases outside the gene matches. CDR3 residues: CSAFKTGSYGYTF. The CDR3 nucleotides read TGCAGTGCTTTTAAGACAGGGTCATATGGCTACACCTTC.